The clone carrying this TCR beta chain was detected ten times or more. No antigen is known for it. This record comes from a study of T cells in Graves' hyperthyroidism and ophthalmopathy. CDR3 length: 14 amino acids. CDR1 and CDR2 from the germline V gene are SGHTA and FQGNSA. Between the trimmed V and J ends, which lost 5 bases and 0 bases, there was a span of 11 bases. Calling Graves' hyperthyroidism stable meant ophthalmopathy did not progress within 18 months. Disease duration under 2 months; hyperthyroidism patients were aged 18 to 65. Exclusion criteria comprised uncontrolled infection, other autoimmune disease, pregnancy or lactation. Points from the study as a whole: The model made its ophthalmopathy prediction, and onset followed a median approximately 7 months later.

RNA transcripts served as the template for amplifying TCR beta CDR3 regions. First-round RT-PCR with HTBI primers amplified the TCR CDR3 region. One entry per CDR3 protein, called by TCRdb with MiXCR from the multiplex PCR reads. This table has some 560,000 distinct CDR3 sequences, around 16% appearing once. The sample taken for sequencing was blood. This sequence originates from a woman between 25 and 40 years old with Graves' hyperthyroidism. The V gene is TRBV7-2, the J gene TRBJ2-7; a weak D match, TRBD2 (6 bases). CDR3 protein: CASSPSGSSYEQYF. In DNA form, the CDR3 reads TGTGCCAGCAGCCCCTCCGGGAGCTCCTACGAGCAGTACTTC. The whole variable domain, filled in from reference TRBV7-2 and TRBJ2-7, reads GAGVSQSPSNKVTEKGKDVELRCDPISGHTALYWYRQSLGQGLEFLIYFQGNSAPDKSGLPSDRFSAERTGGSVSTLTIQRTQQEDSAVYLCASSPSGSSYEQYFGPGTRLTVT.